A selection of T cell receptor beta chains follows, all from one sample in a study of regulatory T cells in long-lasting Graves disease. TCRdb independently ran MiXCR on the multiplex PCR reads; one entry per CDR3 protein. The sample yields approximately 400,000 distinct CDR3 sequences, around 21% seen once. The sequenced sample was peripheral blood mononuclear cells (PBMCs), obtained when the disease was refractory, from a patient treated with antithyroid drugs. These receptors originate from a female donor with Graves disease. The CDR3 runs from the conserved cysteine through the conserved F or W. The D gene is left open where the match is weak. Clone size appears in some rows only: once, few, many, or a class for an expanded clone.

NA NA TRBJ2-2 TRBV11-3 TGTGCCAGCAGCCGAGACGAGCAAACCGGGGAGCTGTTTTTT CASSRDEQTGELFF
many TRBD1 TRBJ2-5 TRBV7-2 TGTGCCAGCAGCTCACTGGGACAGAATCAAGAGACCCAGTACTTC CASSSLGQNQETQYF
few NA TRBJ2-5 TRBV3-1 TGTGCCAGCAGCCAAATCGTGGGAAGCCTCCAAGAGACCCAGTACTTC CASSQIVGSLQETQYF
NA NA TRBJ1-4 TRBV5-1 TGCGCCAGCAGACCTTTACAGGCAACTAATGAAAAACTGTTTTTT CASRPLQATNEKLFF
NA NA TRBJ1-4 TRBV18 TGTGCCAGCTCACCAAGGCAACCCGCGGCTAATGAAAAACTGTTTTTT CASSPRQPAANEKLFF
few TRBD1 TRBJ2-5 TRBV9 TGTGCCAGCAGCAAACAGGGGTGGCTGATCCAAGAGACCCAGTACTTC CASSKQGWLIQETQYF
few NA TRBJ2-5 TRBV28 TGTGCCAGCAGTTTAAACCAAGGGACCCAGTACTTC CASSLNQGTQYF
once NA TRBJ2-2 TRBV2 NA CASSVSYEQYFGPGTGELFF
few NA TRBJ1-1 TRBV7-2 TGTGCCAGCAGCTCCCCATTCAAGACACGAGCTCACACTGAAGCTTTCTTT CASSSPFKTRAHTEAFF
NA TRBD1 TRBJ2-7 TRBV20-1 TGCAGTGCTAGAATAATTGGGACAGGATCCTACGAGCAGTACTTC CSARIIGTGSYEQYF
many NA TRBJ1-1 TRBV19 TGTGCCAGTAGCCACTCTCGCCTTGGGACTCCACAATATGAAGCTTTCTTT CASSHSRLGTPQYEAFF
NA NA TRBJ2-3 TRBV6-2/TRBV6-3 TGTGCCAGCAGCCCCGGGACTCCTACAGATACGCAGTATTTT CASSPGTPTDTQYF
once TRBD1 TRBJ2-7 TRBV25-1 TGTGCCAGCAGTGACCACCCGGGACAGCTCGGCGAGCAGTACTTC CASSDHPGQLGEQYF
many NA TRBJ2-7 TRBV2 TGTGCCAGCAGTGAAGCCTCTAGCGAGCGCTACGAGCAGTACTTC CASSEASSERYEQYF
many NA TRBJ2-5 TRBV7-2 TGTGCCAGCAGCCAGCGGAGACAAGAGACCCAGTACTTC CASSQRRQETQYF
NA TRBD2 TRBJ2-7 TRBV12-3/TRBV12-4 TGTGCCAGCAGTTTACGGGCGGGGGCCTACGAGCAGTACTTC CASSLRAGAYEQYF
few TRBD1 TRBJ1-2 TRBV6-1 TGTGCCAGCAGTCACCTGGGACAGGGAGAAGGCTACACCTTC CASSHLGQGEGYTF
NA TRBD1 TRBJ2-4 TRBV20-1 TGCAGTGCTAGGGGCCCTCAGGGGGACATTCAGTACTTC CSARGPQGDIQYF
many NA TRBJ2-7 TRBV12-3/TRBV12-4 TGTGCCAGCACCCCTGGACAGCCAGGTACCTACGAGCAGTACTTC CASTPGQPGTYEQYF
NA NA TRBJ2-1 TRBV5-1 TGCGCCAGCAGCGTAGACGGGGACTCCTACAATGAGCAGTTCTTC CASSVDGDSYNEQFF
many NA TRBJ1-1 TRBV10-3 TGTGCCATCGGAGCAGCTATGAACACTGAAGCTTTCTTT CAIGAAMNTEAFF
many TRBD1 TRBJ2-7 TRBV2 TGTGCCACAAAGCGCCGGGACAGCTCCTACGAGCAGTACTTC CATKRRDSSYEQYF
NA TRBD2 TRBJ2-2 TRBV6-4 TGTGCCAGCAGCGCCCTAGCGGGATCTACCGGGGAGCTGTTTTTT CASSALAGSTGELFF